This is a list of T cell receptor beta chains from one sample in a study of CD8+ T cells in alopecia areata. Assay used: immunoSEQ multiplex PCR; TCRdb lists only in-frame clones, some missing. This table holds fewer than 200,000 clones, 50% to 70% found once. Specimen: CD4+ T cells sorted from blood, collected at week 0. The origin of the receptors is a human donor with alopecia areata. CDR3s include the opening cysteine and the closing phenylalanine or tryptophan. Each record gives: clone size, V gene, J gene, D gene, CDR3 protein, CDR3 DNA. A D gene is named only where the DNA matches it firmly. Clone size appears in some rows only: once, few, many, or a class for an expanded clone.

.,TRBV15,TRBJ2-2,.,CATSRLGTGELFF,TGTGCCACCAGCAGGCTCGGTACCGGGGAGCTGTTTTTT
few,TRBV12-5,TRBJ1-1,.,CASGRDEFSTEAFF,TGTGCTAGTGGCCGGGACGAGTTTTCCACTGAAGCTTTCTTT
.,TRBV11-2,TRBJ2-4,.,CASSIGQKNIQYF,TGTGCCAGCAGTATTGGACAGAAAAACATTCAGTACTTC
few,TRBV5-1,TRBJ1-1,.,CASSVDRSMNTEAFF,TGCGCCAGCAGCGTCGACAGGAGTATGAACACTGAAGCTTTCTTT
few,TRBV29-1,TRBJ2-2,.,CSVGDFPGELFF,TGCAGCGTCGGGGACTTCCCCGGGGAGCTGTTTTTT
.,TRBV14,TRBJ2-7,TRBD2,CASSQVFPGTSIF,TGTGCCAGCAGCCAAGTTTTCCCCGGGACTAGCATCTTC
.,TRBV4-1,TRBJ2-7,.,CASSQGEAIYEQYF,TGCGCCAGCAGCCAAGGGGAAGCCATCTACGAGCAGTACTTC
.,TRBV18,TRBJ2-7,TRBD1,CASSPAGGYEQYF,TGTGCCAGCTCACCTGCAGGGGGTTACGAGCAGTACTTC
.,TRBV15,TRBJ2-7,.,CATSRDNTYEQYF,TGTGCCACCAGCAGAGACAATACCTACGAGCAGTACTTC
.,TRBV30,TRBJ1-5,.,CAWRQPFGPGNQPQHF,TGTGCCTGGAGACAACCCTTTGGCCCGGGTAATCAGCCCCAGCATTTT
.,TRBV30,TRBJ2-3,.,CAWSNTGTDTQYF,TGTGCCTGGTCCAACACTGGGACTGATACGCAGTATTTT
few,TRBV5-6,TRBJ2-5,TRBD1,CASSLGWTGNQETQYF,TGTGCCAGCAGCTTGGGATGGACAGGGAACCAAGAGACCCAGTACTTC
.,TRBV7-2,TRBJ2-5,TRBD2,CASSWTSAETQYF,TGTGCCAGCAGCTGGACTAGCGCGGAGACCCAGTACTTC
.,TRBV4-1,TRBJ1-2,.,CASSQDIQDYGYTF,TGCGCCAGCAGCCAAGATATTCAGGACTATGGCTACACCTTC
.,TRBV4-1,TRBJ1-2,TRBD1,CASSQETGEVYGYTF,TGCGCCAGCAGCCAAGAGACAGGGGAAGTCTATGGCTACACCTTC
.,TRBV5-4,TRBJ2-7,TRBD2,CATAPSGGPIEQYF,TGTGCCACCGCTCCTAGCGGGGGACCGATCGAGCAGTACTTC
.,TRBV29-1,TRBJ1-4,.,CSVVPRDLNEKLFF,TGCAGCGTCGTCCCGCGGGACCTTAATGAAAAACTGTTTTTT
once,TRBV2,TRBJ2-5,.,CASQREDLPGETQYF,TGTGCCAGCCAGCGAGAGGATCTCCCGGGGGAGACCCAGTACTTC
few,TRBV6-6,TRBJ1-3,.,CASSYPSGNTIYF,TGTGCCAGCAGTTACCCCTCTGGAAACACCATATATTTT
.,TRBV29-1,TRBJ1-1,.,CSVGQVNTEAFF,TGCAGCGTTGGACAGGTGAACACTGAAGCTTTCTTT
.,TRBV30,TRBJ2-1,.,CAWSGTAGRYNEQFF,TGTGCCTGGAGTGGGACCGCGGGGCGCTACAATGAGCAGTTCTTC
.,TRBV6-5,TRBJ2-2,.,CASSYSVSTGELFF,TGTGCCAGCAGTTACTCAGTCAGCACCGGGGAGCTGTTTTTT
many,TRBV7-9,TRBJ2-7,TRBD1,CASSSLWTGAYEQYF,TGTGCCAGCAGCTCACTCTGGACAGGAGCCTACGAGCAGTACTTC
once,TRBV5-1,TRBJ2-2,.,CASSLGGARGTGELFF,TGCGCCAGCAGCTTGGGAGGGGCCAGGGGCACCGGGGAGCTGTTTTTT
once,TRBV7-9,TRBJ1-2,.,CASSGGGYGYTF,TGTGCCAGCAGCGGAGGGGGATATGGCTACACCTTC
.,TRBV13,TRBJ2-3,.,CASSSTPRGAGRRDTQYF,TGTGCCAGCAGCTCGACTCCACGGGGGGCGGGGCGTCGAGATACGCAGTATTTT
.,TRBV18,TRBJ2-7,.,CASSQGTATYEQYF,TGTGCCAGCTCACAGGGAACAGCTACCTACGAGCAGTACTTC
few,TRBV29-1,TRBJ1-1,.,CSVHSPGEAFF,TGCAGTGTACACAGCCCTGGGGAAGCTTTCTTT
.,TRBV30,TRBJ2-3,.,CAWSVGQYPSTDTQYF,TGTGCCTGGAGTGTTGGGCAGTACCCTAGCACAGATACGCAGTATTTT
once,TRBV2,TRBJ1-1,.,CASSGYRVSGRRNPSEAFF,TGTGCCAGCAGTGGTTATCGGGTGTCGGGGCGACGAAATCCCAGTGAAGCTTTCTTT
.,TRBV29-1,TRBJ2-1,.,CSVVRVSYNEQFF,TGCAGCGTTGTAAGGGTCTCCTACAATGAGCAGTTCTTC
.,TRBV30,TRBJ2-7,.,CAWSVLVGEQYF,TGTGCCTGGAGTGTACTGGTTGGCGAGCAGTACTTC
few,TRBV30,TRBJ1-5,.,CAWSERGNQPQHF,TGTGCCTGGAGTGAACGGGGTAATCAGCCCCAGCATTTT
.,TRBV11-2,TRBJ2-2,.,CASSLDRSTNTGELFF,TGTGCCAGCAGCTTAGATCGGTCAACGAACACCGGGGAGCTGTTTTTT
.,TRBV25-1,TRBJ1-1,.,CASSAGAEAFF,TGTGCCAGCAGTGCCGGAGCTGAAGCTTTCTTT
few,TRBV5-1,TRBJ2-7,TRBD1,CASSADRETGEQYF,TGCGCCAGCAGCGCGGACAGGGAAACGGGCGAGCAGTACTTC
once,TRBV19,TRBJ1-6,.,CASSDDKTSYNSPLHF,TGTGCCAGTAGTGACGACAAGACCTCCTATAATTCACCCCTCCACTTT
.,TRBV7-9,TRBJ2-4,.,CASSLGGQGAKNIQYF,TGTGCCAGCAGCTTAGGAGGTCAGGGAGCCAAAAACATTCAGTACTTC
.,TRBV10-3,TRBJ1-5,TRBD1,CAISAGTVNQPQHF,TGTGCCATCAGTGCGGGGACAGTCAATCAGCCCCAGCATTTT
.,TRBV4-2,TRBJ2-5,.,CASSQDSWKETQYF,TGTGCCAGCAGCCAAGACAGCTGGAAGGAGACCCAGTACTTC
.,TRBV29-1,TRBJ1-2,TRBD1,CSALLDRAYGYTF,TGCAGCGCCCTGCTAGACAGGGCCTATGGCTACACCTTC
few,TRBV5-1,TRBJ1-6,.,CASSGDTGPNSPLHF,TGCGCCAGCAGCGGTGACACGGGACCTAATTCACCCCTCCACTTT
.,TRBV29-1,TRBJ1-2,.,CSVEVAGNYGYTF,TGCAGCGTTGAAGTTGCCGGTAACTATGGCTACACCTTC
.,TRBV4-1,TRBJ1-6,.,CASSQGGSYNSPLHF,TGTGCCAGCAGCCAAGGGGGGTCCTATAATTCACCCCTCCACTTT
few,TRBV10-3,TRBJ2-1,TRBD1,CAISESGDRRSYNEQFF,TGTGCCATCAGTGAGTCCGGGGACAGGAGGTCCTACAATGAGCAGTTCTTC